The 18 T cell receptor beta chains given below trace back to one sample, sequenced in a study of shared clonotypes between healthy human individuals. Produced via immunoSEQ multiplex PCR; TCRdb's table is partial and in-frame only. In the table there are about 2 million clones, approximately 95% of which are singletons. CD45RO-negative cells were positively selected for CCR7, leaving out terminally differentiated effector memory CD45RA+ cells. The sequencing input was naive CD8+ T cells sorted from blood. Every receptor here comes from a man aged 18-30 years in good health.

The chain has TRBV30 and TRBJ1-6; possible D gene TRBD1, 6 bases. V lost 6 bases, J lost 6 bases, and 18 bases lay in between. The CDR3 extends over 15 amino acids. Germline V gene lookup returns CDR1 GTSNPN and CDR2 SVGIG (reference sequence). CDR3 in amino acids: CACEGGLAGNSPLHF. The CDR3 coding sequence is TGTGCCTGCGAGGGGGGGCTTGCTGGTAATTCACCCCTCCACTTT.

The chain employs TRBV13 and TRBJ2-1, with 7 bases that match TRBD2. The CDR3 loop spans 15 amino acids. V dropped 0 bases and J dropped 2; count of bases not matched to a gene: 1. Germline CDR1 reads PRHDT; CDR2 reads FYEKMQ (reference sequence). CDR3 DNA: TGTGCCAGCAGCTTAGGTCGGGGGGCCTACAATGAGCAGTTCTTC. This sequence encodes CASSLGRGAYNEQFF.

V and J are TRBV19 and TRBJ2-7; 9 nucleotides align to TRBD1. CDR1 and CDR2 from the germline V gene are LNHDA and SQIVND (reference sequence). V shed 5 bases, J shed 3 bases, and the junction held 5 bases outside the gene matches. The CDR3 spans 14 residues. CDR3 sequence: CASSLGQGFYEQYF. The CDR3 region has the DNA TGTGCCAGTAGTTTGGGACAGGGTTTCTACGAGCAGTACTTC.

The chain has TRBV7-2 and TRBJ1-6, with 9 bases aligning to TRBD1. The ends lost 5 bases at V and 3 bases at J; junction bases unmatched: 11. Germline CDR1 reads SGHTA; CDR2 reads FQGNSA. The CDR3 is made up of 18 amino acids. The CDR3 region is CASSPPRWGQGYNSPLHF. The CDR3 region has the DNA TGTGCCAGCAGCCCACCCCGATGGGGACAGGGCTATAATTCACCCCTCCACTTT.

This clone was detected once. The rearrangement joins TRBV5-1 to TRBJ2-7, with D unclear. Trimming removed 2 bases at V and 3 bases at J, with 9 bases between. Germline loops: CDR1 SGHRS, CDR2 YFSETQ. The CDR3 extends over 13 amino acids. CDR3 protein: CASSFEVDYEQYF. The CDR3 bases are TGCGCCAGCAGCTTTGAAGTAGACTACGAGCAGTACTTC.

CDR3 region: CASSLGLAGGRSSYEQYF. The CDR3 nucleotides read TGTGCCAGCAGCTTAGGACTAGCGGGAGGCCGTAGCTCCTACGAGCAGTACTTC. This chain uses TRBV7-2 with TRBJ2-7, with 13 bases aligning to TRBD2. Germline CDR1 and CDR2: SGHTA and FQGNSA. The CDR3 runs 18 residues. Trimming took 1 base from V and 0 from J; bases not matched to a gene: 6.

The chain joins TRBV13 to TRBJ1-1; D is undetermined. Trimming cost V 5 bases and J 6 bases, with 13 bases left between them. Germline V gives CDR1 PRHDT, CDR2 FYEKMQ (reference sequence). The CDR3 sequence is 13 residues long. CDR3 DNA sequence: TGTGCCAGCAGCAAATCGGCCCAGCCTGAAGCTTTCTTT. Translating it yields CASSKSAQPEAFF.

This sequence joins TRBV9 and TRBJ1-1; 10 nucleotides align to TRBD1. The CDR3 consists of 15 residues. The germline V gene encodes CDR1 SGDLS and CDR2 YYNGEE. The V gene end was trimmed by 3 bases and the J gene end by 4 bases; junction bases not matched to a gene: 6. In nucleotides, the CDR3 is TGTGCCAGCAGCGCCGACCGGACAGGGGGCACTGAAGCTTTCTTT. It is translated as CASSADRTGGTEAFF.

DNA of the CDR3: TGTGCCAGCAGCTACATACCTCGACAGGGGACATTGGGCTCCTATAATTCACCCCTCCACTTT. Its translation: CASSYIPRQGTLGSYNSPLHF. This chain uses TRBV7-8 with TRBJ1-6; the match to TRBD1 covers 8 bases. Trimming cost V 4 bases and J 0 bases; bases outside gene matches: 17. The CDR3 is 21 amino acids. Germline CDR1 reads SGHVS; CDR2 reads FQNEAQ.

The rearrangement uses TRBV7-2 and TRBJ1-6; no clear D gene. This CDR3 comprises 14 residues. With 1 base removed from V and 11 bases from J, the gap between germline ends came to 12 bases. Germline CDR1 SGHTA, CDR2 FQGNSA. CDR3 coding DNA: TGTGCCAGCAGCTTAGATCCGGCAGGCGCACCCCTCCACTTT. This gives the protein CASSLDPAGAPLHF.

Remarks on this clone: Different DNA sequences within this sample yield the same CDR3. This chain connects TRBV27 to TRBJ2-5; the D gene is possibly TRBD2 (5 bases). This CDR3 has 11 residues. Germline V gene lookup returns CDR1 MNHEY and CDR2 SMNVEV (reference sequence). Trimming pared 3 bases from V and 7 bases from J, leaving 6 bases between. The CDR3 region has the DNA TGTGCCAGCAGTTTCAGCGGGACCCAGTACTTC. Protein: CASSFSGTQYF.

The chain links TRBV9 to TRBJ2-3; D remains unclear. CDR1 is SGDLS and CDR2 is YYNGEE in the germline V gene. V lost 4 bases and J 4 bases, leaving 16 bases between the germline ends. The CDR3 contains 15 residues. The chain's CDR3 is CASSPQIGPADTQYF. The CDR3 nucleotides read TGTGCCAGCAGCCCCCAGATAGGACCGGCAGATACGCAGTATTTT.

With respect to this clone: The junction does not match germline at one end; this may be a read error. This chain links TRBV10-3 with TRBJ2-1; 12 bases agree with TRBD2. This CDR3 is built from 15 residues. Germline lookup yields CDR1 ENHRY and CDR2 SYGVKD. CDR3 nucleotides: TGTGCCAGCAGTTACTCTAGCGGGGGGGCCCTCGACCAGTTCTTC. It yields the protein CASSYSSGGALDQFF.

The J gene is TRBJ2-7, the V gene TRBV6-5, with no clear D. The V gene's germline CDR1 is MNHEY and CDR2 SVGAGI. CDR3 length: 13 amino acids. Trimming took off 4 bases at V and 1 base at J, with 8 bases between the two ends. DNA of the CDR3: TGTGCCAGCAGTTCCGCCGGTTCCTACGAGCAGTACTTC. The encoded protein is CASSSAGSYEQYF.

J is TRBJ2-3 and V is TRBV10-2, with 9 bases lining up with TRBD2. The CDR3 is 16 residues long. V dropped 2 bases and J dropped 0; count of bases not matched to a gene: 3. Per the germline V gene, CDR1 is WSHSY and CDR2 is SAAADI. The CDR3 sequence: CASSETAGGSTDTQYF. CDR3 nucleotide sequence: TGCGCCAGCAGTGAGACAGCGGGGGGTAGCACAGATACGCAGTATTTT.

Comments on this clone: Other DNA sequences in the sample encode the same CDR3. The rearrangement links TRBV28 to TRBJ2-7; D not certain. Trimming cost V 2 bases and J 0 bases, with 5 bases left between them. Germline lookup yields CDR1 MDHEN and CDR2 SYDVKM. The CDR3 runs 13 residues. CDR3: CASSLVSSYEQYF. For the CDR3, the DNA is TGTGCCAGCAGTTTAGTCAGCTCCTACGAGCAGTACTTC.

The chain couples TRBV5-4 to TRBJ2-7, with 8 bases identical to TRBD1. The germline gives CDR1 SGHNT, CDR2 YYREEE (reference sequence). This CDR3 is built from 15 residues. After removal of 5 bases from V and 5 bases from J, the junction contained 12 bases not matched to a gene. The CDR3 DNA sequence: TGTGCCAGCAGTTCTCCTGGGACAGGCGCCAACGAGCAGTACTTC. It yields the protein CASSSPGTGANEQYF.

The chain has TRBV9 and TRBJ2-2; 7 bases are shared with TRBD2. Germline CDR1 SGDLS, CDR2 YYNGEE. J gave up 4 bases and V 2 bases, and 5 bases lay outside the gene matches. The CDR3 is 15 amino acids. CDR3 DNA sequence: TGTGCCAGCAGCGTTATGGCGGGGGTCACCGGGGAGCTGTTTTTT. As protein: CASSVMAGVTGELFF.